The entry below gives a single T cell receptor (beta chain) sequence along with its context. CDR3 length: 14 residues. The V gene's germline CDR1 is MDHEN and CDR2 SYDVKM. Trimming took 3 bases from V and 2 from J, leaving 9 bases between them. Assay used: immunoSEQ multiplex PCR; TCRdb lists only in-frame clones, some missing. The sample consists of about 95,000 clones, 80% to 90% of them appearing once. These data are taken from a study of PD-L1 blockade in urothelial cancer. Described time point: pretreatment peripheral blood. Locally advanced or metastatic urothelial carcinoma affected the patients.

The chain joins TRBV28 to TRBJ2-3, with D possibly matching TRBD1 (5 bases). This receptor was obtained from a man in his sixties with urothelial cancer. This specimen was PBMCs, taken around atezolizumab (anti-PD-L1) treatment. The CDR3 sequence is CASSLGQITDTQYF. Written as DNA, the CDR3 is TGTGCCAGCAGTTTGGGGCAGATCACAGATACGCAGTATTTT.